Listed below are T cell receptor beta chains from one sample, sequenced in a study of cytomegalovirus exposure and HLA in healthy donors. The repertoire was sequenced with immunoSEQ multiplex PCR; TCRdb's copy has only in-frame clones and lacks some. Found here are some 160,000 clones, just over 90% of them singletons; the top ten hold approximately 0.7%. Sample: PBMCs. The receptor source for this set is a man aged 18-30 years in good health and CMV-seronegative. The CDR3 runs from the conserved cysteine through the conserved F or W. The D gene is left open where the match is weak. Expanded clones are given a class, and other clones once, few, many or no size at all.

clone_size	v_call	d_call	j_call	cdr3_aa	cdr3_nt
NA	TRBV11-2	TRBD1	TRBJ2-1	CASSYQTGSSYNEQFF	TGTGCCAGCAGCTACCAGACAGGGTCCTCCTACAATGAGCAGTTCTTC
once	TRBV2	NA	TRBJ1-2	CASRESVRGYTF	TGTGCCAGCAGAGAGAGTGTACGCGGCTACACCTTC
NA	TRBV7-9	NA	TRBJ1-2	CASSGDTYGYTF	TGTGCCAGCAGCGGGGACACCTATGGCTACACCTTC
NA	TRBV9	NA	TRBJ2-2	CASSPEASNTGELFF	TGTGCCAGCAGCCCGGAGGCGTCTAACACCGGGGAGCTGTTTTTT
NA	TRBV2	NA	TRBJ2-2	CASRVATNTGELFF	TGTGCCAGCAGGGTAGCGACGAACACCGGGGAGCTGTTTTTT
NA	TRBV6-5	TRBD2	TRBJ2-5	CASSYRTSGGQETQYF	TGTGCCAGCAGTTATCGGACTAGCGGGGGACAAGAGACCCAGTACTTC
NA	TRBV5-1	NA	TRBJ2-1	CASRNDGGSYNEQFF	TGCGCCAGCAGGAACGACGGCGGGTCCTACAATGAGCAGTTCTTC
NA	TRBV7-2	TRBD1	TRBJ1-5	CASSWDRGSNQPQHF	TGTGCCAGCAGCTGGGACAGGGGCAGCAATCAGCCCCAGCATTTT
NA	TRBV5-1	NA	TRBJ2-3	CASSLPASGTDTQYF	TGCGCCAGCAGCCTGCCGGCTAGCGGCACAGATACGCAGTATTTT
NA	TRBV10-3	NA	TRBJ2-2	CAISRDSANTGELFF	TGTGCCATCAGCCGGGACTCCGCGAACACCGGGGAGCTGTTTTTT
NA	TRBV7-2	TRBD2	TRBJ2-4	CASSLTWREGAKNIQYF	TGTGCCAGCAGCTTAACGTGGCGGGAGGGGGCCAAAAACATTCAGTACTTC
few	TRBV7-2	NA	TRBJ1-5	CASSLVPVNQPQHF	TGTGCCAGCAGCTTAGTGCCAGTTAATCAGCCCCAGCATTTT
NA	TRBV9	TRBD1	TRBJ2-5	CASSVAPPGQGEETQYF	TGTGCCAGCAGCGTAGCCCCCCCTGGACAGGGGGAAGAGACCCAGTACTTC
NA	TRBV7-9	NA	TRBJ1-1	CASSLGAGPGWGTEAFF	TGTGCCAGCAGCTTGGGAGCGGGCCCCGGGTGGGGCACTGAAGCTTTCTTT
NA	TRBV11-3	NA	TRBJ2-5	CASSRGPTGPQETQYF	TGTGCCAGCAGCCGAGGCCCCACAGGACCCCAAGAGACCCAGTACTTC